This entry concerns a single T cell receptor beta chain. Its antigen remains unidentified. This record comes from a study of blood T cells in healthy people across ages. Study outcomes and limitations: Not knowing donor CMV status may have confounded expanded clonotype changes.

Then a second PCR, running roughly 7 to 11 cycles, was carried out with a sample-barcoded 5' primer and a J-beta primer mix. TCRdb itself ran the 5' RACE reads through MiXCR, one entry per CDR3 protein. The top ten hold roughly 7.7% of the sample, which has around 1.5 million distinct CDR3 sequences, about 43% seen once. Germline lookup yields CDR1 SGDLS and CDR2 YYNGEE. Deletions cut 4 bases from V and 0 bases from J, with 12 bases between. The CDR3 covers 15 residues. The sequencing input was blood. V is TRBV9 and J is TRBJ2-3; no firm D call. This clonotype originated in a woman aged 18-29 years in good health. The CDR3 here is CASSRVVTSTDTQYF. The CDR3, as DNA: TGTGCCAGCAGCCGGGTCGTGACTAGCACAGATACGCAGTATTTT.